A selection of T cell receptor beta chains follows, all from one sample in a study of CD8 T cells in ankylosing spondylitis. One entry per CDR3 protein, called by TCRdb with MiXCR from the 5' RACE reads. This sample has under 450,000 distinct CDR3 sequences; more than 20% occur once, and the top ten carry approximately 14%. The sequenced material came from blood, either unsorted or a sorted T cell fraction (not recorded which). These receptors came from a male donor with ankylosing spondylitis or in good health (not recorded which). CDR3s include the opening cysteine and the closing phenylalanine or tryptophan. D genes are given only for firm matches. Clone size is stated in some rows and not others, as once, few, many or a class when expanded.

v_call,clone_size,d_call,j_call,cdr3_aa
TRBV4-1,few,-,TRBJ2-3,CASSQSPVVTDTQYF
TRBV14,-,TRBD2,TRBJ2-7,CASSQGTGGIYEQYF
TRBV11-2,few,-,TRBJ2-1,CASSPTGVGEQFF
TRBV12-3/TRBV12-4,few,TRBD1,TRBJ2-7,CASSFTGTGGHEQYF
TRBV20-1,few,-,TRBJ2-7,CSARGGLASSRLSYEQYF
TRBV24-1,-,-,TRBJ2-7,CATSDGYEQYF
TRBV20-1,few,TRBD2,TRBJ2-2,CSARVLSGGAGGELFF
TRBV27,-,TRBD2,TRBJ2-5,CASSASSGTSGALQETQYF
TRBV15,-,-,TRBJ2-5,CATSSKGGGYQETQYF
TRBV12-3/TRBV12-4,-,TRBD1,TRBJ2-5,CASSRERATGGRETQYF
TRBV12-3/TRBV12-4,many,-,TRBJ2-5,CASSLGMGSETQYF
TRBV6-5,-,-,TRBJ2-3,CASSYSHARTDTQYF
TRBV3-1,few,-,TRBJ1-3,CASSQDPGSGNTIYF
TRBV30,-,TRBD1,TRBJ2-7,CAWIDGTGGPQQYF
TRBV5-1,few,TRBD1,TRBJ2-7,CASSSLLGTGFDEQYF
TRBV20-1,-,-,TRBJ2-1,CSATVGEQFF
TRBV29-1,-,-,TRBJ2-7,CSAGPGVWSGEQYF
TRBV11-1,-,TRBD2,TRBJ2-1,CASSLTSGVGDEQFF
TRBV4-1,-,-,TRBJ2-7,CASSQDTEGYAEQYF
TRBV12-3/TRBV12-4,-,-,TRBJ2-1,CASSPLSAGGYNEQFF
TRBV4-1,-,TRBD2,TRBJ2-1,CASSGASGVDEQFF
TRBV6-1,few,-,TRBJ1-1,CASSLGRKNTEAFF
TRBV7-9,-,-,TRBJ2-1,CASSPEGVSYNEQFF
TRBV5-6,-,-,TRBJ2-7,CASSRAADYEQYF
TRBV7-9,few,TRBD2,TRBJ2-3,CASSGLAGGGDTQYF
TRBV5-1,many,TRBD2,TRBJ2-1,CASSLGLAGGIYNEQFF
TRBV20-1,-,TRBD2,TRBJ2-2,CSARVGPSGGFYTGELFF
TRBV6-6,few,-,TRBJ1-5,CASTQGGHQPQHF
TRBV11-2,-,-,TRBJ1-2,CASTETDLSGYTF
TRBV6-5,few,-,TRBJ1-6,CASSYSSGSPLHF
TRBV29-1,many,-,TRBJ2-7,CSVEVGTYEQYF
TRBV11-2,many,-,TRBJ2-7,CASSLVGNEQYF
TRBV15,-,TRBD1,TRBJ2-7,CATSAGTGDYEQYF
TRBV7-2,-,TRBD2,TRBJ2-7,CASSTWTSGGYEQYF
TRBV7-9,-,-,TRBJ2-5,CASRPTLGGETQYF
TRBV10-3,-,-,TRBJ1-1,CAISEPQGGTEAFF
TRBV6-5,-,TRBD2,TRBJ2-7,CASSYGSLLAGVSYEQYF
TRBV12-3/TRBV12-4,few,-,TRBJ1-2,CASSLGQTYGYTF
TRBV24-1,-,-,TRBJ1-5,CATSAPDQPQHF
TRBV12-3/TRBV12-4,-,-,TRBJ1-5,CASSFSGTSHQPQHF
TRBV7-2,-,TRBD1,TRBJ2-5,CASSPTGKETQYF